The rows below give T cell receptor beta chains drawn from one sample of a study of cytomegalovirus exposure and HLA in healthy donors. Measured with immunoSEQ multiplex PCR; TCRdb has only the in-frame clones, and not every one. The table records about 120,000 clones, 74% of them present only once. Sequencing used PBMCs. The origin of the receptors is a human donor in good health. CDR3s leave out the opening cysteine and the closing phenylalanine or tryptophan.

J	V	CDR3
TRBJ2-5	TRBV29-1	SAGQLKETQY
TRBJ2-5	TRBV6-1	ASSKNPTQKTQY
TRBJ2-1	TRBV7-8	ASSVLRGGSYNEQF
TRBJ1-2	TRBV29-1	SVPGPTGVGGYT
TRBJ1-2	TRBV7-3	ASSPQGSGYGYT
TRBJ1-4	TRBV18	ASSPTRQLTNEKLF
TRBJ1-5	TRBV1	TSSQDGLSNQPQH
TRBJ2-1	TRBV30	AWSVLRGGRGRVGLHNEQF
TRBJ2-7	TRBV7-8	ASSKPGTGGYEQY
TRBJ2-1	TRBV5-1	ASSRGTSGMSTNEQF
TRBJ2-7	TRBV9	ASSVAAQDWVGVDEQY
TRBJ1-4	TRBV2	ASRGAGGEKLF
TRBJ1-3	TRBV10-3	AISELGNRVSGNTIY
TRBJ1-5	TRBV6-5	ASSYGGGSQPQH
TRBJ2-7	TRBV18	ASARQGNYEQY
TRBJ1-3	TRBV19	ASSGVSGNTIY
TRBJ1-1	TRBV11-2	ASSRGRNTEAF
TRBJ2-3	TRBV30	AWTSRDTQY
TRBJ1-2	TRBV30	AWSASGRGSYT
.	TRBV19	ASRTKTSHPCYEQY
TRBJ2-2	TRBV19	ATARGGARGSGELF
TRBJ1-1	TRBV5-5	ASSSSWLIREDTEAF
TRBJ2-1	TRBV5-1	ASSGQFNEQF
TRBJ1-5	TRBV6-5	ASRPPGQGQPQH
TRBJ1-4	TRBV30	AWSVESGGNEKLF
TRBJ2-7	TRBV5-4	ASSFGSGTGGPQQY
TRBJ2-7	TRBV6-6	ASSLSPPTQSEQY
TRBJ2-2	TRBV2	ASSEGVTELF
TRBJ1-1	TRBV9	ASTYSSGNTEAF
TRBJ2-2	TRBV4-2	ASSRESGTGYTGELF
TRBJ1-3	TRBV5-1	ASSKTGQDLGGNTIY
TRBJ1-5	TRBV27	ASSWGGGYNQPQH